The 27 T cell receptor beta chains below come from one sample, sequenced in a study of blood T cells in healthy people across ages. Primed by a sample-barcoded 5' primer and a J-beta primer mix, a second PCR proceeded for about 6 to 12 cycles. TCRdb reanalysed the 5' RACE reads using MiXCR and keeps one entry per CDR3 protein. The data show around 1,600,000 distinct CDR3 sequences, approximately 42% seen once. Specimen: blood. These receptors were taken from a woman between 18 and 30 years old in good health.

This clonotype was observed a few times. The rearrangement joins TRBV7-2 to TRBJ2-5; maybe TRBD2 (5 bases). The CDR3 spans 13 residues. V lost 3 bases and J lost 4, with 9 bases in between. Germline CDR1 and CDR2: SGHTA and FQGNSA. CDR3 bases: TGTGCCAGCAGCTTTCCTAGCACAGAGACCCAGTACTTC. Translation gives CASSFPSTETQYF.

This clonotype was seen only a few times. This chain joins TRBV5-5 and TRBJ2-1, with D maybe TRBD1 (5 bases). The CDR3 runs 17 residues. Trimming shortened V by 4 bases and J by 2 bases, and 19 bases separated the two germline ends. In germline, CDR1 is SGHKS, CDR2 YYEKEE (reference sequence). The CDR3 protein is CASSLRLTQGAYNEQFF. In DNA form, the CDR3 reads TGTGCCAGCAGCCTAAGACTCACCCAAGGGGCCTACAATGAGCAGTTCTTC.

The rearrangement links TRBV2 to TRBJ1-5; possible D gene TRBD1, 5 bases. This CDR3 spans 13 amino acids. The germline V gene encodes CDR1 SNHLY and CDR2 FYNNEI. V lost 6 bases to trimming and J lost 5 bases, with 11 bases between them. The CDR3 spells CASRKGADQPQHF. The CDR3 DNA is TGTGCCAGCAGGAAAGGGGCCGATCAGCCCCAGCATTTT.

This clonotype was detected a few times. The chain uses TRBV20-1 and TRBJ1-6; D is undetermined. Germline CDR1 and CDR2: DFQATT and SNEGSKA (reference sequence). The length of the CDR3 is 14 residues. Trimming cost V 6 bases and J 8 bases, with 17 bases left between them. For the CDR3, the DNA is TGCAGTGCCCGGCCCGGATCCGAGGATTCACCCCTCCACTTT. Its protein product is CSARPGSEDSPLHF.

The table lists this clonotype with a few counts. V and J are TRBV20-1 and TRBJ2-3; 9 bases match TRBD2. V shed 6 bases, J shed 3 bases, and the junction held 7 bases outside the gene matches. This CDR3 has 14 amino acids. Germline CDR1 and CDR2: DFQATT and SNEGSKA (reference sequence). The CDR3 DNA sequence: TGCAGTGCCCTAAGCGGGAGGAAGACAGATACGCAGTATTTT. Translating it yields CSALSGRKTDTQYF.

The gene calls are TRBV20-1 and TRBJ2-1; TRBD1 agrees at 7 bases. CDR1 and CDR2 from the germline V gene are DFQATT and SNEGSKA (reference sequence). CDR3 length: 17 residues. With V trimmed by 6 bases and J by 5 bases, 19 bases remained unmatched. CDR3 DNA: TGCAGTGCGCCAGTAGAGGGGGCCCTTACGTTCGACAATGAGCAGTTCTTC. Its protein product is CSAPVEGALTFDNEQFF.

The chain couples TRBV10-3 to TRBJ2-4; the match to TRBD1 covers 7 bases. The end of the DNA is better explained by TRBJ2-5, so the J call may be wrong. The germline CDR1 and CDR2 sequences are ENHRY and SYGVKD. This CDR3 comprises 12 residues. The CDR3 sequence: CAPGTDQETQYF. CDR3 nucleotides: TGTGCCCCAGGGACAGACCAAGAGACCCAGTACTTC.

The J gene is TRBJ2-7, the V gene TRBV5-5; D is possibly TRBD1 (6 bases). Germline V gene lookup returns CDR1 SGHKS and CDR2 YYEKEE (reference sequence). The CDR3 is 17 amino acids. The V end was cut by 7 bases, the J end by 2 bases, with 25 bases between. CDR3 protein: CASQLLGQGRPPYEQYF. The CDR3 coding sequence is TGTGCCAGCCAGCTTTTGGGGCAGGGGCGCCCTCCCTACGAGCAGTACTTC.

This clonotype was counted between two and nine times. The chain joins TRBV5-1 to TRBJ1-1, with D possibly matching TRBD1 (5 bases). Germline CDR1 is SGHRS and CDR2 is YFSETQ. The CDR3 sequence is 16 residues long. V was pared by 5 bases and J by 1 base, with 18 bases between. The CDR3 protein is CASSSSPTERNTEAFF. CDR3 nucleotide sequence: TGCGCCAGCAGTTCCTCGCCGACAGAGAGGAACACTGAAGCTTTCTTT.

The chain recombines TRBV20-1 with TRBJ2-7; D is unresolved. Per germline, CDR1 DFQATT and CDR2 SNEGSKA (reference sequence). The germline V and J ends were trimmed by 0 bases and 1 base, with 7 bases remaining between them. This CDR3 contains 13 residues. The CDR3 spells CSARDYRSYEQYF. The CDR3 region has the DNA TGCAGTGCTAGAGATTACAGATCCTACGAGCAGTACTTC.

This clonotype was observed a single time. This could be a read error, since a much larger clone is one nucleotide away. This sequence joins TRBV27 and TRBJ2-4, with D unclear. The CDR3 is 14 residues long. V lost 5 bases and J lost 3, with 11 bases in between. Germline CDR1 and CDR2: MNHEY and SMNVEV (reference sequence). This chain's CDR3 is CASSPTLVKNIQYF. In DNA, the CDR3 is TGTGCCAGCAGTCCGACCTTGGTCAAAAACATTCAGTACTTC.

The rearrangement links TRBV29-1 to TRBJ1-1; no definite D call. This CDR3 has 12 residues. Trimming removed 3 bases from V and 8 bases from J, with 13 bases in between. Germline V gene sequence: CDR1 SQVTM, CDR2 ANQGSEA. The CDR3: CSVDGQPKEAFF. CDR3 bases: TGCAGCGTTGATGGGCAGCCTAAGGAAGCTTTCTTT.

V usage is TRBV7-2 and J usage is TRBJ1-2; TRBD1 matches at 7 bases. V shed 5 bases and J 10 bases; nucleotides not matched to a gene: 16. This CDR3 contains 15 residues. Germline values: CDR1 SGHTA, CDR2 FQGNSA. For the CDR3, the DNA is TGTGCCAGCAGCCCCGGGCGGACCGGAGGACAGGACTACACCTTC. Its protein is CASSPGRTGGQDYTF.

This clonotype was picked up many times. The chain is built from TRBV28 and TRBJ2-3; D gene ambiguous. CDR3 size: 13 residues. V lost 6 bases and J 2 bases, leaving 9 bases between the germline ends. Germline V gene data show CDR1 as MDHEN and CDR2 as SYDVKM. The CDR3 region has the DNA TGTGCCAGCAGCCTACAAGACACAGATACGCAGTATTTT. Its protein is CASSLQDTDTQYF.

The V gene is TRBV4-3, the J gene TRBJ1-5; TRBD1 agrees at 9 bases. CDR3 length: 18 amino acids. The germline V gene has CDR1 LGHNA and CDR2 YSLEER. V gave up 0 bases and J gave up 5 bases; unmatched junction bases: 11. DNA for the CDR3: TGCGCCAGCAGCCAAGATGTTAGGGGACAGGGTTTAGATCAGCCCCAGCATTTT. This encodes CASSQDVRGQGLDQPQHF.

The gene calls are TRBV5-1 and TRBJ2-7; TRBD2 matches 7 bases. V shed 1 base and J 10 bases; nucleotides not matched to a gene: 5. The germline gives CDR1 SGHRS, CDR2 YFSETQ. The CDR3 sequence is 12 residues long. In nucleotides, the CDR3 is TGCGCCAGCAGCTTGACCTGGGAGGGCCAGTACTTC. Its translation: CASSLTWEGQYF.

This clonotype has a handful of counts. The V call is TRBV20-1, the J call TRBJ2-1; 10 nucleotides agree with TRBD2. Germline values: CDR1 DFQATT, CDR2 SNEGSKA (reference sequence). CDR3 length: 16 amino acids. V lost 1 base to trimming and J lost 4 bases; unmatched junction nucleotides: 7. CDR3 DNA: TGCAGTGCTAGAGGACTAAGGACTAGCGGATACAATGAGCAGTTCTTC. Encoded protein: CSARGLRTSGYNEQFF.

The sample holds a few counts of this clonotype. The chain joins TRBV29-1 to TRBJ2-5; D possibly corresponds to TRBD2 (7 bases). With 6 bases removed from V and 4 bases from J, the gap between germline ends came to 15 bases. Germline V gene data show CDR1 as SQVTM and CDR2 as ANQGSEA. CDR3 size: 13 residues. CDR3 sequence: CSVLGGVSETQYF. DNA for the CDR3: TGCAGCGTATTAGGGGGGGTGTCAGAGACCCAGTACTTC.

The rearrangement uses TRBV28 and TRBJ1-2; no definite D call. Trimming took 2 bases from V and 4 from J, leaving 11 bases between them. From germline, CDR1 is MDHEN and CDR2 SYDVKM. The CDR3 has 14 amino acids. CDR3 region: CASSLGVRSYGYTF. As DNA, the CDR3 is TGTGCCAGCAGTTTAGGCGTTCGGTCCTATGGCTACACCTTC.

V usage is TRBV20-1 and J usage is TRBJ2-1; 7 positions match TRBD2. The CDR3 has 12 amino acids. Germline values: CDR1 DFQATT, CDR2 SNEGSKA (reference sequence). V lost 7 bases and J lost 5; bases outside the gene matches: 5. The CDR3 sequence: CSGPAGNNEQFF. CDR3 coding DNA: TGCAGTGGGCCAGCGGGAAACAATGAGCAGTTCTTC.

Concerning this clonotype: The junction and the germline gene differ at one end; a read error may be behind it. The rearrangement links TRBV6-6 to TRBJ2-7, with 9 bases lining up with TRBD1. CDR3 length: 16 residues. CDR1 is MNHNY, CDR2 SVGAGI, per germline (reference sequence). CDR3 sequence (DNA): TGTGTCAGCAGTCCCATGGGGACAGGGAGGTCCTACGAGCAGTACTTC. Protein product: CVSSPMGTGRSYEQYF.

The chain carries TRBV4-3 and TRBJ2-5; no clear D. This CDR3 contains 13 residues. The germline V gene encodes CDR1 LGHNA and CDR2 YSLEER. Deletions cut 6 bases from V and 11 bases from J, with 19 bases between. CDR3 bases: TGCGCCAGCAGTGGGGTCGCATCTAATGAGCAGTACTTC. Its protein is CASSGVASNEQYF.

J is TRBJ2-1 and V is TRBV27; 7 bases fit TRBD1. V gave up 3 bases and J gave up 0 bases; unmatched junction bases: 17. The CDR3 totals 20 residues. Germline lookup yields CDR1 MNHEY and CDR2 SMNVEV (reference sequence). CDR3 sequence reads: CASSFRQGLKATFSYNEQFF. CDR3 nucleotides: TGTGCCAGCAGTTTCCGACAGGGATTGAAAGCAACATTCTCCTACAATGAGCAGTTCTTC.

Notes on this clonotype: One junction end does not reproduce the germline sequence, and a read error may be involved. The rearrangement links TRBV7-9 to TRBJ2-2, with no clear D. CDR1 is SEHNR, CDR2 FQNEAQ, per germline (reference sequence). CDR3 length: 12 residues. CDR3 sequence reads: CAGRPQTGELFF. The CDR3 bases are TGTGCCGGCAGGCCCCAAACCGGGGAGCTGTTTTTT. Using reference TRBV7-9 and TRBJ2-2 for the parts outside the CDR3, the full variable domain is DTGVSQNPRHKITKRGQNVTFRCDPISEHNRLYWYRQTLGQGPEFLTYFQNEAQLEKSRLLSDRFSAERPKGSFSTLEIQRTEQGDSAMYLCAGRPQTGELFFGEGSRLTVL.

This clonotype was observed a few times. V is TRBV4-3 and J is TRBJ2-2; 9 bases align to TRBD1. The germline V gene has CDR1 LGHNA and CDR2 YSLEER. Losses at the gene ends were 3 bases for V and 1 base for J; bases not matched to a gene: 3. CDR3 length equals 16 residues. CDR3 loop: CASSQDRGRNTGELFF. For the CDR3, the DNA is TGCGCCAGCAGCCAGGACAGGGGACGGAACACCGGGGAGCTGTTTTTT.

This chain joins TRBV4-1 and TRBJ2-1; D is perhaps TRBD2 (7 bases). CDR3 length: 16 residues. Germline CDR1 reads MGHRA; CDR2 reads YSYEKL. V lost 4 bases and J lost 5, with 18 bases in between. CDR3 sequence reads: CASSRPRGGPNNEQFF. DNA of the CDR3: TGCGCCAGCAGCCGGCCAAGGGGGGGGCCTAACAATGAGCAGTTCTTC.

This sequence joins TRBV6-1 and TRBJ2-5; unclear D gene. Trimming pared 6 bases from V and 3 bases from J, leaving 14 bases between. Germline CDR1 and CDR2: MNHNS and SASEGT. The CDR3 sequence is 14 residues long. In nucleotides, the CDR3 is TGTGCCAGCAGCCCCTCCCAGTTCGAAGAGACCCAGTACTTC. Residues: CASSPSQFEETQYF.